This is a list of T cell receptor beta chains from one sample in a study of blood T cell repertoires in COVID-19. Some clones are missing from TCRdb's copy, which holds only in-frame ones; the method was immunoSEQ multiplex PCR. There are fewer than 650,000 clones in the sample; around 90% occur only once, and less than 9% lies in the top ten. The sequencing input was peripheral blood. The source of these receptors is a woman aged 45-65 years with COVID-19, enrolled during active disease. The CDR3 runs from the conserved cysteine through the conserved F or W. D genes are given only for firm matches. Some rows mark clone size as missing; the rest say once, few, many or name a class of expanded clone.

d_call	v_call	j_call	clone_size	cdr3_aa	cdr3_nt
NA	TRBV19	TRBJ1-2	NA	CASSIGGGGYTF	TGTGCCAGTAGTATAGGCGGCGGAGGCTACACCTTC
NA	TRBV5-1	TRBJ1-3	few	CASSLAGRLAGNTIYF	TGCGCCAGCAGCTTGGCCGGAAGGTTAGCAGGAAACACCATATATTTT
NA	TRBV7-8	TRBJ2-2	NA	CASSLGANGELFF	TGTGCCAGCAGCTTAGGGGCCAACGGGGAGCTGTTTTTT
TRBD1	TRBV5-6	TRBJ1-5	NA	CASSLGQGRQPQHF	TGTGCCAGCAGCTTAGGACAGGGAAGGCAGCCCCAGCATTTT
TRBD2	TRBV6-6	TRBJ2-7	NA	CASRPGTSGRTYEQYF	TGTGCCAGCAGACCCGGGACTAGCGGGAGGACCTACGAGCAGTACTTC
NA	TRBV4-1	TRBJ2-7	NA	CASSSPGFYEQYF	TGCGCCAGCAGCAGCCCGGGTTTCTACGAGCAGTACTTC
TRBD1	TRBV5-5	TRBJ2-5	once	CASSGTGGHSQETQYF	TGTGCCAGCAGCGGAACAGGGGGGCATTCCCAAGAGACCCAGTACTTC
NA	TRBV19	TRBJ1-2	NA	CASSFGLSGANYGYTF	TGTGCCAGTAGTTTTGGGTTGTCAGGGGCGAACTATGGCTACACCTTC
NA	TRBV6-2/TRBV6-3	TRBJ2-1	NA	CASSYPTSSYNEQFF	TGTGCCAGCAGTTACCCGACTAGCTCCTACAATGAGCAGTTCTTC
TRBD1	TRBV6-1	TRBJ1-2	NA	CASSEGQGAPYGYTF	TGTGCCAGCAGTGAGGGACAGGGGGCCCCCTATGGCTACACCTTC
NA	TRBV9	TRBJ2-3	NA	CASSSGGAGLSTDTQYF	TGTGCCAGCAGCTCCGGTGGGGCGGGGCTTAGCACAGATACGCAGTATTTT
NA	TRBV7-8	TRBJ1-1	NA	CASSLWPNTEAFF	TGTGCCAGCAGCTTATGGCCGAACACTGAAGCTTTCTTT
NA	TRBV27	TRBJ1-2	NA	CASRTGGGAKNYGYTF	TGTGCCAGCAGAACCGGAGGGGGGGCTAAAAACTATGGCTACACCTTC
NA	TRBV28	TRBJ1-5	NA	CASRELPPYSNQPQHF	TGTGCCAGCAGAGAGTTACCTCCTTATAGCAATCAGCCCCAGCATTTT
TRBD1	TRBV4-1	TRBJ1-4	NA	CASSRGQGTNEKLFF	TGCGCCAGCAGCCGGGGACAGGGAACAAATGAAAAACTGTTTTTT
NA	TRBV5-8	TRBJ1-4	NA	CASSLGDGTHEKLFF	TGTGCCAGCAGCTTGGGGGACGGGACACATGAAAAACTGTTTTTT
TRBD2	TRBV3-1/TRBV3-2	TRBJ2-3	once	CASSHLAASTDTQYF	TGTGCCAGCAGCCACCTAGCGGCCAGCACAGATACGCAGTATTTT
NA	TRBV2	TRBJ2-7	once	CASNQGAVYEQYF	TGTGCCAGCAATCAGGGCGCGGTCTACGAGCAGTACTTC
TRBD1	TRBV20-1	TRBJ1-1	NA	CSAEDRTEAFF	TGCAGTGCTGAGGACAGGACTGAAGCTTTCTTT
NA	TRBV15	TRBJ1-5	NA	CATSRGGTSSYQPQHF	TGTGCCACCAGCAGAGGGGGCACCTCAAGCTACCAGCCCCAGCATTTT
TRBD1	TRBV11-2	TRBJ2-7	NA	CASSSGTGLLYEQYF	TGTGCCAGCAGCTCCGGGACAGGGCTTCTGTACGAGCAGTACTTC